A selection of T cell receptor beta chains follows, all from one sample in a study of response to subunit inactivated influenza vaccine. TCRdb passed the RT-PCR reads through MiXCR, listing each CDR3 protein once. The sample carries a few hundred thousand distinct CDR3 sequences, 7.2% recorded once. The source material was PBMCs from blood, sampled around 25 months after vaccination. These receptors were obtained from a man aged 50 to 69 who received an inactivated influenza vaccine. Both conserved end residues are part of each CDR3. A D gene is named only where the DNA matches it firmly. Clone size is stated in some rows and not others, as once, few, many or a class when expanded.

j_gene,v_gene,abundance,d_gene,len,CDR3aa,CDR3nt
TRBJ2-1,TRBV7-6,-,-,13,CASSFSLGNEQFF,TGTGCCAGCAGCTTCTCACTAGGCAATGAGCAGTTCTTC
TRBJ1-2,TRBV5-1,few,-,15,CASSLHAGVDGGYTF,TGCGCCAGCAGCTTGCATGCAGGGGTGGACGGTGGCTACACCTTC
TRBJ2-1,TRBV9,-,-,15,CASSESPSSYNEQFF,TGTGCCAGCAGCGAAAGTCCGAGCTCCTACAATGAGCAGTTCTTC
TRBJ2-1,TRBV7-2,many,-,15,CASSLATGVKNEQFF,TGTGCCAGCAGCTTGGCGACGGGAGTGAAAAATGAGCAGTTCTTC
TRBJ2-5,TRBV20-1,many,TRBD1,14,CSATRTGEEKTQYF,TGCAGTGCTACCCGGACAGGGGAAGAAAAGACCCAGTACTTC
TRBJ2-1,TRBV5-1,few,TRBD1,15,CASSWGRGHLNEQFF,TGCGCCAGCAGCTGGGGCAGGGGGCATTTAAATGAGCAGTTCTTC
TRBJ2-3,TRBV4-3,many,TRBD2,17,CASSQEALAARTDTQYF,TGCGCCAGCAGCCAAGAAGCACTAGCGGCGCGCACAGATACGCAGTATTTT
TRBJ2-7,TRBV11-3,-,-,18,CASSSISPLGGSSYEQYF,TGTGCCAGCAGCTCTATAAGTCCTTTGGGCGGAAGCTCCTACGAGCAGTACTTC
TRBJ2-2,TRBV14,-,-,15,CASSQISGNTGELFF,TGTGCCAGCAGCCAGATTAGCGGGAACACCGGGGAGCTGTTTTTT
TRBJ2-5,TRBV12-3/TRBV12-4,many,-,12,CASSLIQETQYF,TGTGCCAGCAGTTTGATCCAAGAGACCCAGTACTTC